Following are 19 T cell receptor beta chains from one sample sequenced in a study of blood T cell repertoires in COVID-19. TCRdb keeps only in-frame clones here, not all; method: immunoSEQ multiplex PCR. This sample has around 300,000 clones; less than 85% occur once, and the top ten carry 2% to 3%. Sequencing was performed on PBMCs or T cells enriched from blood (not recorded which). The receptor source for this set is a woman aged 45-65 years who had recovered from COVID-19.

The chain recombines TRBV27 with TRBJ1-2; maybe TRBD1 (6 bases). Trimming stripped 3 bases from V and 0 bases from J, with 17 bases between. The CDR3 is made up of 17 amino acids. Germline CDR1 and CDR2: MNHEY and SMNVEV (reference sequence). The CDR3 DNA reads TGTGCCAGCAGTTTTAGAGCGCAAGGGGGTACTAACTATGGCTACACCTTC. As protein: CASSFRAQGGTNYGYTF.

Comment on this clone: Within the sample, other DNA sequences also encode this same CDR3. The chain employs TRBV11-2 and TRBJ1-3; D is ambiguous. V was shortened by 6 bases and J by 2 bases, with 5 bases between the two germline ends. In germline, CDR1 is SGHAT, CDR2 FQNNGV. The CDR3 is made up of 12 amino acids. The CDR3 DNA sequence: TGTGCCAGCAGTCCGGCTGGAAACACCATATATTTT. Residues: CASSPAGNTIYF.

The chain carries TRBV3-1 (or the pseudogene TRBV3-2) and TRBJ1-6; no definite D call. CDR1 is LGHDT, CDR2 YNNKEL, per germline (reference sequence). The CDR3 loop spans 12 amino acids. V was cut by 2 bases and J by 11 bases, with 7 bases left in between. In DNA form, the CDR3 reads TGTGCCAGCAGCCAAACATCTGCACCCCTCCACTTT. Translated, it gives CASSQTSAPLHF.

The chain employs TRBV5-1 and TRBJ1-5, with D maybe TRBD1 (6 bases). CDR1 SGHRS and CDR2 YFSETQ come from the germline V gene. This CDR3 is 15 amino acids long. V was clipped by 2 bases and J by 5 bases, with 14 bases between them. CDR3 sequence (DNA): TGCGCCAGCAGCTTAAATACAGGGATCGATCAGCCCCAGCATTTT. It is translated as CASSLNTGIDQPQHF.

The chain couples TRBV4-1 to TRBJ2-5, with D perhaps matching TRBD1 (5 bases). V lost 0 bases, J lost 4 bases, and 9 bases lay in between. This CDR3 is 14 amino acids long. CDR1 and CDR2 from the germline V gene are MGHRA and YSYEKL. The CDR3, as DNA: TGCGCCAGCAGCCAAGAACCAGGGATAGAGACCCAGTACTTC. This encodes CASSQEPGIETQYF.

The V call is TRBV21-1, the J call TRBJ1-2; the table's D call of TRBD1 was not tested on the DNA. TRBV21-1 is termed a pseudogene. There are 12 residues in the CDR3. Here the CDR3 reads CASNTGLGGYTF. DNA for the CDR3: TGTGCCAGCAACACAGGCTTAGGGGGCTACACCTTC.

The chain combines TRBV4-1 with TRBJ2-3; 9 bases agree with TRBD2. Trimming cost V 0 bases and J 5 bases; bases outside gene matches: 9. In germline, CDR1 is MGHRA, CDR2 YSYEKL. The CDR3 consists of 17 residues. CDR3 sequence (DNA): TGCGCCAGCAGCCAAGATGGGGGCGGGGGGGGTCAAGATACGCAGTATTTT. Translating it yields CASSQDGGGGGQDTQYF.

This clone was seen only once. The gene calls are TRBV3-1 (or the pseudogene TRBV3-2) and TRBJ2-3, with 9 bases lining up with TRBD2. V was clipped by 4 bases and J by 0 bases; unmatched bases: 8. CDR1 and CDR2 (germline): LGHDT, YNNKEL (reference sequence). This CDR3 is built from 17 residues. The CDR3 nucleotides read TGTGCCAGCAGCCTTCGCGGGGGGGTCCTTAGCACAGATACGCAGTATTTT. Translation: CASSLRGGVLSTDTQYF.

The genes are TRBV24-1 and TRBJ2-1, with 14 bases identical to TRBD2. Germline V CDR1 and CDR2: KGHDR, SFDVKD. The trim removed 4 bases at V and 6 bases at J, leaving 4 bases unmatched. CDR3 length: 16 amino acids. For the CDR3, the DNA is TGTGCCACCAGTGACCCCGGGACTAGCGGGGGCAATGAGCAGTTCTTC. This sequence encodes CATSDPGTSGGNEQFF.

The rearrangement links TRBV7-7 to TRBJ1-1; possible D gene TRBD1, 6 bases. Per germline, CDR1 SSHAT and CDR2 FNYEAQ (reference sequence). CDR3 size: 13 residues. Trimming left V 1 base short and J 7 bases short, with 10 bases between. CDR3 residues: CASSLVRGDEAFF. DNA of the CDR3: TGTGCCAGCAGCTTAGTCAGGGGCGATGAAGCTTTCTTT.

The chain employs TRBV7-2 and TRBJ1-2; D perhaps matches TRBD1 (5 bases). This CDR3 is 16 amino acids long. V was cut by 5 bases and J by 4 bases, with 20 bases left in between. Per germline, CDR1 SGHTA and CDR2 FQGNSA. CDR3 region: CASSLGSRTSSYGYTF. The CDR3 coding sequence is TGTGCCAGCAGCCTCGGTAGCCGGACATCCAGCTATGGCTACACCTTC.

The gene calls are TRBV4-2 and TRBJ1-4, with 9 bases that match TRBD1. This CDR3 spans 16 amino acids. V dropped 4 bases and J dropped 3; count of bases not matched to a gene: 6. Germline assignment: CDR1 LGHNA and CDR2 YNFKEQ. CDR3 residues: CASSRDREGANEKLFF. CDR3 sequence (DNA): TGTGCCAGCAGCCGGGACAGGGAGGGTGCTAATGAAAAACTGTTTTTT.

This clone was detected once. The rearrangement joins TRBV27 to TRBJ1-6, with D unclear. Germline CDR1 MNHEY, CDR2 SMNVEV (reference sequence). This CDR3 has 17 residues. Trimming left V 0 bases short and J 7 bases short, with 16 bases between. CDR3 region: CASSLSGLAAPNSPLHF. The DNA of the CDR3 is TGTGCCAGCAGTTTATCCGGACTGGCAGCCCCGAATTCACCCCTCCACTTT.

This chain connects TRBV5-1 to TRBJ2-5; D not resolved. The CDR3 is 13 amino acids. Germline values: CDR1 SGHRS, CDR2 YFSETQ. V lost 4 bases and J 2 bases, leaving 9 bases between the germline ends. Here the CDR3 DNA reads TGCGCCAGCAGCAGCAACGGTCAAGAGACCCAGTACTTC. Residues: CASSSNGQETQYF.

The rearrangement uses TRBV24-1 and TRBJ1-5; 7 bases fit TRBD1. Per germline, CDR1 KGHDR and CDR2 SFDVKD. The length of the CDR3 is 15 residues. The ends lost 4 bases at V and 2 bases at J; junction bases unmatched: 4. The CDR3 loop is CATSDSGQGNQPQHF. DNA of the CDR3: TGTGCCACCAGTGACAGTGGACAGGGCAATCAGCCCCAGCATTTT.

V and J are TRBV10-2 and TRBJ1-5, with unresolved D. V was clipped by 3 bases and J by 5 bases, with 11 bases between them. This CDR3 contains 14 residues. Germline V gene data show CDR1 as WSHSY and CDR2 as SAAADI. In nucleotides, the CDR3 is TGCGCCAGCAGTGATTTGAGTGGGCATCAGCCCCAGCATTTT. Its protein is CASSDLSGHQPQHF.

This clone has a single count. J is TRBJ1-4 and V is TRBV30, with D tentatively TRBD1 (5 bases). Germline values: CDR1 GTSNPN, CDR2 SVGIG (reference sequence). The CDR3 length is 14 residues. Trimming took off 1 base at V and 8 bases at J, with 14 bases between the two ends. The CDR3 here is CAWSGGWGDEKLFF. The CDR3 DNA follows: TGTGCCTGGAGTGGGGGGTGGGGGGACGAAAAACTGTTTTTT.

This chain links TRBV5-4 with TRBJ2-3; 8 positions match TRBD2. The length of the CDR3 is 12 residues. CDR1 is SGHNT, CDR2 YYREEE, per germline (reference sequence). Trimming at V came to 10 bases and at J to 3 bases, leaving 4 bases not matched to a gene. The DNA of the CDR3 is TGTGCCGTCGGCGGGGGGACAGATACGCAGTATTTT. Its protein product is CAVGGGTDTQYF. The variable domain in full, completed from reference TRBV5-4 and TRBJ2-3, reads ETGVTQSPTHLIKTRGQQVTLRCSSQSGHNTVSWYQQALGQGPQFIFQYYREEENGRGNFPPRFSGLQFPNYSSELNVNALELDDSALYLCAVGGGTDTQYFGPGTRLTVL.

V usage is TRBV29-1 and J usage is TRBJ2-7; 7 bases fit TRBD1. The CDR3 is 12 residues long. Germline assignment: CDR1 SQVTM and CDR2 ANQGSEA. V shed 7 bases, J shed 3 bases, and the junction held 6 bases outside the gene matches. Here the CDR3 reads CSAADRDYEQYF. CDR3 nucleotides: TGCAGCGCCGCCGACAGGGACTACGAGCAGTACTTC.